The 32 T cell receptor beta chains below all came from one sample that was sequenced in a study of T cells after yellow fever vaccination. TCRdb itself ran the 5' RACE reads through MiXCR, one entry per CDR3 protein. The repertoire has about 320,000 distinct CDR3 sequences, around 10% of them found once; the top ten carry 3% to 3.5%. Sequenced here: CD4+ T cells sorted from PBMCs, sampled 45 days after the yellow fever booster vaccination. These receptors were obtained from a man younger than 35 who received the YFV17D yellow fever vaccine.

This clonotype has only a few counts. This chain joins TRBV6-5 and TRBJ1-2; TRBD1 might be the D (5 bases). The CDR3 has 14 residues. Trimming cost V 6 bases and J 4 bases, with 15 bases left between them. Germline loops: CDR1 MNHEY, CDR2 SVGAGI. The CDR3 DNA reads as TGTGCCAGCAGGACTCCACAGGTCCCCTATGGCTACACCTTC. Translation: CASRTPQVPYGYTF.

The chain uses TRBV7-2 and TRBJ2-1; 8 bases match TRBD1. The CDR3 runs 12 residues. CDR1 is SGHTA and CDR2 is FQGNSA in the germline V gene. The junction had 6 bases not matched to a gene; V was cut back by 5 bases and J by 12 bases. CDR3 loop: CASSGHRGRQFF. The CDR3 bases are TGTGCCAGCAGCGGTCACAGGGGGAGGCAGTTCTTC.

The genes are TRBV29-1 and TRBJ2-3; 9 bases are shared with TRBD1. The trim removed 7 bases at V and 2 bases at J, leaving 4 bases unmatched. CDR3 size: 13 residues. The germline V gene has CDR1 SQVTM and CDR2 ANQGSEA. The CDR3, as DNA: TGCAGCGCTGGACAGGGGTCCACAGATACGCAGTATTTT. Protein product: CSAGQGSTDTQYF.

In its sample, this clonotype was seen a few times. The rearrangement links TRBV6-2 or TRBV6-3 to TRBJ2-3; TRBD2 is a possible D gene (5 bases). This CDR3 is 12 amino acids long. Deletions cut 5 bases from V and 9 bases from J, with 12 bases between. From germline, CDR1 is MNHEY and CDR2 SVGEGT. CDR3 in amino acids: CASSTRAGTQYF. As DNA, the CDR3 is TGTGCCAGCAGTACGCGGGCCGGCACGCAGTATTTT.

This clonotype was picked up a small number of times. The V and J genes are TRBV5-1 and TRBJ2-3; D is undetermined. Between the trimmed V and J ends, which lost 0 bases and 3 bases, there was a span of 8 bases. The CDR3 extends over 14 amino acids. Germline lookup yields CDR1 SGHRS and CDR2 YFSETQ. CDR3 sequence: CASSLEGLTDTQYF. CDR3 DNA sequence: TGCGCCAGCAGCTTGGAGGGATTAACAGATACGCAGTATTTT.

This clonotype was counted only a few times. The CDR3 sequence is CASSLGAGFSTDTQYF. CDR3 nucleotide sequence: TGCGCCAGCAGCTTGGGGGCAGGTTTTAGCACAGATACGCAGTATTTT. This sequence joins TRBV5-1 and TRBJ2-3; D gene ambiguous. Germline assignment: CDR1 SGHRS and CDR2 YFSETQ. Trimming removed 0 bases from V and 0 bases from J, with 11 bases in between. The CDR3 contains 16 residues.

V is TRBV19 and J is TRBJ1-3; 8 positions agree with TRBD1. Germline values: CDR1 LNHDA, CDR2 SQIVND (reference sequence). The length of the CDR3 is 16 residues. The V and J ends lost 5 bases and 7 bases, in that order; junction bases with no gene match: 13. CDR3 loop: CASSAFPGQEPNTIYF. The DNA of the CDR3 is TGTGCCAGTAGTGCCTTTCCGGGACAGGAGCCGAACACCATATATTTT.

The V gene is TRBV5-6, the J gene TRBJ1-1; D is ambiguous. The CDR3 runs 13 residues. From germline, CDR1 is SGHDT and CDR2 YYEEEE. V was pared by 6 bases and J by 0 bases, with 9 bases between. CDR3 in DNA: TGTGCCAGCACCTACCAAGTGAACACTGAAGCTTTCTTT. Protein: CASTYQVNTEAFF.

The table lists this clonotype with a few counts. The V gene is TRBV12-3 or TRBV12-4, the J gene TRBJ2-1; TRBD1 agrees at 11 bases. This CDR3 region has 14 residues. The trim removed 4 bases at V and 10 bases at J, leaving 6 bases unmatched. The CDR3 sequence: CASSWTGGSREQFF. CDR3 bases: TGTGCCAGCAGTTGGACAGGGGGCTCTCGGGAGCAGTTCTTC.

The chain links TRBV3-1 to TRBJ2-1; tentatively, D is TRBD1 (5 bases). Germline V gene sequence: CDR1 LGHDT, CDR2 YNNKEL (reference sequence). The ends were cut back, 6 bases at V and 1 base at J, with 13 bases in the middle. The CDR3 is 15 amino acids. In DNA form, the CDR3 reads TGTGCCAGCAGTCCGACAGCATTATCCTACAATGAGCAGTTCTTC. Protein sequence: CASSPTALSYNEQFF.

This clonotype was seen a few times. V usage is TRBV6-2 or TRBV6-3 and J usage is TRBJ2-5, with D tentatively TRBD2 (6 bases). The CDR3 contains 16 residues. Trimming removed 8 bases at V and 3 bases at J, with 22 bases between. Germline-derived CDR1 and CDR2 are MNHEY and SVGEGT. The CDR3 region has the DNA TGTGCCAGCCCCACGGGGGTGGCAGGGAGAAAAGAGACCCAGTACTTC. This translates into CASPTGVAGRKETQYF.

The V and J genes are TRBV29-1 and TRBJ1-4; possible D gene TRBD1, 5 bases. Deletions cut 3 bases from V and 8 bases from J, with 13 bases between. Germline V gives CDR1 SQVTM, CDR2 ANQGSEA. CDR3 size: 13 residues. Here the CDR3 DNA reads TGCAGCGTTGATCGCGGGACCGGGGAAAAACTGTTTTTT. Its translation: CSVDRGTGEKLFF.

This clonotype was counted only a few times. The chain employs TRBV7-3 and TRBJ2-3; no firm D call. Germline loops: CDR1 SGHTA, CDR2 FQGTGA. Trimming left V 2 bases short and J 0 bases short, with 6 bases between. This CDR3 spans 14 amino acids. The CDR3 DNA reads TGTGCCAGCAGCTTACAGCACAGCACAGATACGCAGTATTTT. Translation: CASSLQHSTDTQYF.

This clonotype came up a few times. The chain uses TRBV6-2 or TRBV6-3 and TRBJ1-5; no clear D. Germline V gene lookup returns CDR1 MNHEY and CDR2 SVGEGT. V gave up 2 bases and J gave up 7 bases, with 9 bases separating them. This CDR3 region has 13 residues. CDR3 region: CASSYRAGQPQHF. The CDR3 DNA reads TGTGCCAGCAGTTACAGGGCTGGACAGCCCCAGCATTTT.

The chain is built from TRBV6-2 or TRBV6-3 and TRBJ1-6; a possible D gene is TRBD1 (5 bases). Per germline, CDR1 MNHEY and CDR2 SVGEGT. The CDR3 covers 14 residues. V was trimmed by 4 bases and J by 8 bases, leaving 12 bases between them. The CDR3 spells CASSSFGGHSPLHF. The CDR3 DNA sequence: TGTGCCAGCAGTTCCTTTGGGGGACATTCACCCCTCCACTTT.

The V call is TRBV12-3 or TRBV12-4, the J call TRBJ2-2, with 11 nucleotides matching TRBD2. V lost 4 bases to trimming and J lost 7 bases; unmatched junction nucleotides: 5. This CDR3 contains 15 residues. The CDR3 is CASSSSGGFGGELFF. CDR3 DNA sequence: TGTGCCAGCAGTTCTAGCGGGGGGTTTGGCGGGGAGCTGTTTTTT.

The CDR3 loop reads CASGDLGGQETQYF. Written as DNA, the CDR3 is TGTGCCAGCGGAGATTTGGGCGGCCAAGAGACCCAGTACTTC. The rearrangement uses TRBV3-1 and TRBJ2-5; no clear D gene. The length of the CDR3 is 14 residues. Between the trimmed V and J ends, which lost 8 bases and 1 base, there was a span of 14 bases. The germline V gene encodes CDR1 LGHDT and CDR2 YNNKEL (reference sequence).

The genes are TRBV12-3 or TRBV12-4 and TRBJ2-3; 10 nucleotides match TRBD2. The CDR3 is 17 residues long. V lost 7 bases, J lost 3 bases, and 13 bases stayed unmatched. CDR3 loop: CASTIGRHSGGTDTQYF. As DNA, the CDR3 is TGTGCCAGCACCATAGGGAGGCATAGCGGGGGGACAGATACGCAGTATTTT.

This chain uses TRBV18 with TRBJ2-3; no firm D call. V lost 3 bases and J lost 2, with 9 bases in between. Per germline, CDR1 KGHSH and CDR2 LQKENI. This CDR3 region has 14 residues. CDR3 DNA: TGTGCCAGCTCACCCGGAAGTAACACAGATACGCAGTATTTT. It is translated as CASSPGSNTDTQYF.

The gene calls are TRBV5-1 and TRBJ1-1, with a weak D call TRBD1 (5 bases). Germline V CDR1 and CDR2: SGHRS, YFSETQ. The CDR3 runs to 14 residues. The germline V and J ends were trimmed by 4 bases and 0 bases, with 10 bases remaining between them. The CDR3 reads CASSGGTLNTEAFF. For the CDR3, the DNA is TGCGCCAGCAGCGGGGGGACCCTGAACACTGAAGCTTTCTTT. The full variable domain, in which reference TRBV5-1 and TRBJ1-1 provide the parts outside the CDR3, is KAGVTQTPRYLIKTRGQQVTLSCSPISGHRSVSWYQQTPGQGLQFLFEYFSETQRNKGNFPGRFSGRQFSNSRSEMNVSTLELGDSALYLCASSGGTLNTEAFFGQGTRLTVV.

The CDR3 sequence: CASSPLGLGNTIYF. CDR3 in DNA: TGTGCCAGCAGTCCCCTCGGCCTTGGAAACACCATATATTTT. The rearrangement links TRBV13 to TRBJ1-3; D not resolved. Germline V CDR1 and CDR2: PRHDT, FYEKMQ (reference sequence). V lost 6 bases and J lost 3, with 12 bases in between. This CDR3 has 14 amino acids.

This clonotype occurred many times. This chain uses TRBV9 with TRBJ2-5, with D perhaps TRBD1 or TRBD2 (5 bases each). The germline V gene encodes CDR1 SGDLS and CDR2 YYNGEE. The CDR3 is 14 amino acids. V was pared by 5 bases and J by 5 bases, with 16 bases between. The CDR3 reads CASSTGSGRETQYF. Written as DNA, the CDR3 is TGTGCCAGCAGTACCGGGTCGGGACGGGAGACCCAGTACTTC.

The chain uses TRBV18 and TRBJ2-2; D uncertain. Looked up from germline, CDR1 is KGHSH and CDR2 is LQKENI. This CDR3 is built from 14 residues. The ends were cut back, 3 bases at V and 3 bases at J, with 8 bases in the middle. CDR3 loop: CASSPSPDTGELFF. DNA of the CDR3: TGTGCCAGCTCACCCAGCCCGGACACCGGGGAGCTGTTTTTT.

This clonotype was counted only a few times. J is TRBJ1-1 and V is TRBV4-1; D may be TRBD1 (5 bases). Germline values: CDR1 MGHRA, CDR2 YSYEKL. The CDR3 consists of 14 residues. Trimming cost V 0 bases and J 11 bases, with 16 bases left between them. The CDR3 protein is CASSQDLRGWEAFF. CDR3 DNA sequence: TGCGCCAGCAGCCAAGATCTAAGGGGTTGGGAGGCTTTCTTT.

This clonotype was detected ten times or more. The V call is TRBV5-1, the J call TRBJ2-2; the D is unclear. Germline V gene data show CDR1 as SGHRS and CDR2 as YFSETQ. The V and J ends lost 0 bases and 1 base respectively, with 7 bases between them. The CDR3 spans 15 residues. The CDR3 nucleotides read TGCGCCAGCAGCTTGGTCCGCGGGAACACCGGGGAGCTGTTTTTT. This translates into CASSLVRGNTGELFF.

CDR3 residues: CSAPLAGGGETQYF. In DNA, the CDR3 is TGCAGTGCTCCGTTAGCGGGGGGCGGGGAGACCCAGTACTTC. The chain carries TRBV20-1 and TRBJ2-5, with 10 bases fitting TRBD2. Germline assignment: CDR1 DFQATT and CDR2 SNEGSKA (reference sequence). CDR3 size: 14 residues. After removal of 5 bases from V and 5 bases from J, the junction contained 8 bases not matched to a gene.

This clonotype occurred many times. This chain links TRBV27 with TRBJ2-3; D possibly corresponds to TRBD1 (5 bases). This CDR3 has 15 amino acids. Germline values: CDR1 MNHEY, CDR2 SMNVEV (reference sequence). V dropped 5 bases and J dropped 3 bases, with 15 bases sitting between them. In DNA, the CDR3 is TGTGCCAGCAGTGTTCTAACCCAGGGAACAGATACGCAGTATTTT. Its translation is CASSVLTQGTDTQYF.

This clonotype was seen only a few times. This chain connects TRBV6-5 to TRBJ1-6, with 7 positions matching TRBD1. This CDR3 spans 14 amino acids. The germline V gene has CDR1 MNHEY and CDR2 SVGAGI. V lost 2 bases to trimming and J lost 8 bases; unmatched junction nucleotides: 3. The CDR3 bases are TGTGCCAGCAGTTACCGACAGGGTTATTCACCCCTCCACTTT. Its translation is CASSYRQGYSPLHF.

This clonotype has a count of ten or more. The CDR3 nucleotides read TGCGCCAGCAGCATTGGGACAACCCAAGAGACCCAGTACTTC. It yields the protein CASSIGTTQETQYF. This sequence joins TRBV5-1 and TRBJ2-5; tentatively, D is TRBD1 (6 bases). The CDR3 is made up of 14 amino acids. The V end lost 4 bases, the J end lost 1 base, and 11 bases lay between the germline ends. Germline V gene lookup returns CDR1 SGHRS and CDR2 YFSETQ.

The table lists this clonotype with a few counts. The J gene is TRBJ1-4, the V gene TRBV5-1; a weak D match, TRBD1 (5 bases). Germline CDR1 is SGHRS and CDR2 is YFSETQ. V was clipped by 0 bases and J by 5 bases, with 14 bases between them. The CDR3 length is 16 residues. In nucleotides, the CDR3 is TGCGCCAGCAGCTTGGGGACACTACAGAGGAATGAAAAACTGTTTTTT. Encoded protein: CASSLGTLQRNEKLFF.

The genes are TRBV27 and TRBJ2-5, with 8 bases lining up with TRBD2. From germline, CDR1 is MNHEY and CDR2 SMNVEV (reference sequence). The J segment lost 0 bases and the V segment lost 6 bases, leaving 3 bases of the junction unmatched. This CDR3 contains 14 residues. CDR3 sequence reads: CASSLTSDQETQYF. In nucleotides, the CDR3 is TGTGCCAGCAGCCTGACTAGCGACCAAGAGACCCAGTACTTC.

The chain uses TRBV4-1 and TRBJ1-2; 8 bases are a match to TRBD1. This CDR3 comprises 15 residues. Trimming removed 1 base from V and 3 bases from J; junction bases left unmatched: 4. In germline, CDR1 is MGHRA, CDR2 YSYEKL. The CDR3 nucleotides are TGCGCCAGCAGCCAAGTTGGACAGGGATACTATGGCTACACCTTC. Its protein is CASSQVGQGYYGYTF.